The 7 T cell receptor beta chains listed next were all sequenced from one sample in a study of blood T cell repertoires in COVID-19. Here immunoSEQ multiplex PCR was the method, and the copy in TCRdb shows in-frame clones only, minus some. The repertoire consists of 200,000 to 300,000 clones, with 86% occurring once and the leading ten covering approximately 6%. Sequencing input: peripheral blood. Receptors originate from a woman at least 80 years old with COVID-19, enrolled during active disease.

The sample holds a few counts of this clone. This rearrangement joins TRBV6-5 to TRBJ1-1; D ambiguous. Trimming stripped 5 bases from V and 1 base from J, with 8 bases between. Germline CDR1 is MNHEY and CDR2 is SVGAGI. This CDR3 comprises 13 residues. CDR3 nucleotide sequence: TGTGCCAGCAGTCCGACACAGAACACTGAAGCTTTCTTT. This codes for CASSPTQNTEAFF.

The J gene is TRBJ1-5, the V gene TRBV28; 9 bases agree with TRBD1. V shed 6 bases and J 5 bases; nucleotides not matched to a gene: 5. The CDR3 contains 14 residues. Germline lookup yields CDR1 MDHEN and CDR2 SYDVKM. This chain's CDR3 is CASSTTGGYQPQHF. For the CDR3, the DNA is TGTGCCAGCAGCACTACAGGGGGCTATCAGCCCCAGCATTTT.

This sequence joins TRBV7-9 and TRBJ1-4, with 10 bases fitting TRBD1. V lost 7 bases to trimming and J lost 7 bases; unmatched junction nucleotides: 6. Germline V gene lookup returns CDR1 SEHNR and CDR2 FQNEAQ (reference sequence). CDR3 size: 14 residues. The CDR3 protein is CASKTGQGTEKLFF. The CDR3 DNA sequence: TGTGCCAGCAAAACGGGACAGGGGACTGAAAAACTGTTTTTT. The full variable domain, with the rest looked up from reference TRBV7-9 and TRBJ1-4, is DTGVSQNPRHKITKRGQNVTFRCDPISEHNRLYWYRQTLGQGPEFLTYFQNEAQLEKSRLLSDRFSAERPKGSFSTLEIQRTEQGDSAMYLCASKTGQGTEKLFFGSGTQLSVL.

V gene TRBV19 combines with J gene TRBJ1-1; 8 bases match TRBD1. V lost 1 base and J lost 5; bases outside the gene matches: 6. This CDR3 is 15 amino acids long. Germline V CDR1 and CDR2: LNHDA, SQIVND (reference sequence). This chain's CDR3 is CASSIAPTGVTEAFF. The CDR3 bases are TGTGCCAGTAGTATAGCTCCGACAGGGGTTACTGAAGCTTTCTTT.

In its sample, this clone was seen once. The chain couples TRBV2 to TRBJ1-5; D not certain. Trimming cost V 7 bases and J 5 bases, with 12 bases left between them. The CDR3 runs to 13 residues. Germline V CDR1 and CDR2: SNHLY, FYNNEI. CDR3: CASKITGDQPQHF. In nucleotides, the CDR3 is TGTGCCAGCAAGATTACCGGGGATCAGCCCCAGCATTTT.

This chain joins TRBV4-2 and TRBJ1-5; maybe TRBD1 (6 bases). Trimming took 1 base from V and 1 from J, leaving 14 bases between them. Germline values: CDR1 LGHNA, CDR2 YNFKEQ. This CDR3 contains 17 residues. CDR3 loop: CASSQGQQGKSNQPQHF. CDR3 DNA: TGTGCCAGCAGCCAAGGACAACAGGGTAAAAGCAATCAGCCCCAGCATTTT.

The V gene is TRBV20-1, the J gene TRBJ1-5; 10 bases are a match to TRBD1. Per germline, CDR1 DFQATT and CDR2 SNEGSKA (reference sequence). The CDR3 consists of 15 residues. Trimming took 3 bases from V and 6 from J; bases not matched to a gene: 8. Here the CDR3 DNA reads TGCAGTGCTAGTGGTGGGACAGGGGCCAGTCAGCCCCAGCATTTT. Its protein product is CSASGGTGASQPQHF.